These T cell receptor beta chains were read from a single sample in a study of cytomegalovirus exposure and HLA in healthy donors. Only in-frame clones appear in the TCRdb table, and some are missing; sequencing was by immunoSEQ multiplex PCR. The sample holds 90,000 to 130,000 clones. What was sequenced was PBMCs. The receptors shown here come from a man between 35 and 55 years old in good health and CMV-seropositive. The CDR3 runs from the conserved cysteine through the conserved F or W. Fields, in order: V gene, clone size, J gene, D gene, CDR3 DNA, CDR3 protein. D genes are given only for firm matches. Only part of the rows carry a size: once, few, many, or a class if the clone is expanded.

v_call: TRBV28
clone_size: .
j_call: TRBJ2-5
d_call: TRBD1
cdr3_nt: TGTGCCAGCGCCCCTGACAGGGGAGAGACCCAGTACTTC
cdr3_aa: CASAPDRGETQYF

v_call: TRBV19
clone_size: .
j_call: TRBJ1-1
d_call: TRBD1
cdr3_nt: TGTGCCAGTAGTATCACAGGGGTTAACACTGAAGCTTTCTTT
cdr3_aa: CASSITGVNTEAFF

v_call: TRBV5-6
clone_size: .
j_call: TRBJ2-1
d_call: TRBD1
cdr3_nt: TGTGCCAGCAGCTACGGGACAGGGGGCTCCTACAATGAGCAGTTCTTC
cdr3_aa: CASSYGTGGSYNEQFF

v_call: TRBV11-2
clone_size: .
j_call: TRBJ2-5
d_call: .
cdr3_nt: TGTGCCAGCAGCTTAGGGCAGATCCAAGAGACCCAGTACTTC
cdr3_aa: CASSLGQIQETQYF

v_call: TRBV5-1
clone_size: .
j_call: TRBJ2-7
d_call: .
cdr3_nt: TGCGCCAGCAAGCAGGACAACTCCTACGAGCAGTACTTC
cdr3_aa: CASKQDNSYEQYF

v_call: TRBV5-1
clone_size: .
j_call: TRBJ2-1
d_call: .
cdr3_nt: TGCGCCAGCAGCAGAGACTTCGGGGGGCGCCCCGGGGATGAGCAGTTCTTC
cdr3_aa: CASSRDFGGRPGDEQFF

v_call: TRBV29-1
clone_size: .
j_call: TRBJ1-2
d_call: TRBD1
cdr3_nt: TGCAGCGTTGAAACGGGACAGTTCTATGGCTACACCTTC
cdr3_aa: CSVETGQFYGYTF

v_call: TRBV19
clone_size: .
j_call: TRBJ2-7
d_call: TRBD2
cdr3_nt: TGTGCCAGTAGAGCACAAGCGGGAGGACCAGGTACTCCCTACGAGCAGTACTTC
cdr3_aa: CASRAQAGGPGTPYEQYF

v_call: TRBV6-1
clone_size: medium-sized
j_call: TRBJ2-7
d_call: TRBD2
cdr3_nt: TGTGCCAGCAGTGAATGGGAAGGCTGGGCGGGAGGGCCTTACGAGCAGTACTTC
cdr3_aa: CASSEWEGWAGGPYEQYF

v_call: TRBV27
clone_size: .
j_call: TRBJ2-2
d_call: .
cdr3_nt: TGTGCCAGCAGTTTTCAGGGTTTACTTTCCGGGGAGCTGTTTTTT
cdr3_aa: CASSFQGLLSGELFF

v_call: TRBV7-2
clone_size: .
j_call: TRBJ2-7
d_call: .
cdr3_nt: TGTGCCAGCAGCCTACAACCATACCGTCTGGGGCAGGGAAGTCACGAGCAGTACTTC
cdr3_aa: CASSLQPYRLGQGSHEQYF

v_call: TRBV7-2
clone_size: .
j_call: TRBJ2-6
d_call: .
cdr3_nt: TGTGCCAGCAGCTTAGTTAGGGGGTCTGGGGCCAACGTCCTGACTTTC
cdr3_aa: CASSLVRGSGANVLTF

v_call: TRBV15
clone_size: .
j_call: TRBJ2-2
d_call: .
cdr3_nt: TGTGCCAGCCAGGAGGACTACACCGGGGAGCTGTTTTTT
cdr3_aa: CASQEDYTGELFF

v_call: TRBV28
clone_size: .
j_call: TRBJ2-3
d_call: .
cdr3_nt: TGTGCCAGCAGCTCGCCAGGGGAAGCGGATACGCAGTATTTT
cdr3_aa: CASSSPGEADTQYF

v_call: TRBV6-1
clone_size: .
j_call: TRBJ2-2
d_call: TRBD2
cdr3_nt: TGTGCCAGCAGTGAGCGGGAGGCGGTCGGGGAGCTGTTTTTT
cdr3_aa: CASSEREAVGELFF

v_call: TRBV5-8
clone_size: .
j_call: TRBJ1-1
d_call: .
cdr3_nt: TGTGCCAGCAGCTTGGGGGCCCTTATGAACACTGAAGCTTTCTTT
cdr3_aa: CASSLGALMNTEAFF

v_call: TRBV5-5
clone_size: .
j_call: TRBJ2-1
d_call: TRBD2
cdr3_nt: TGTGCCAGCAGCATCGGACTAGCGGGAAAATCCAACAATGAGCAGTTCTTC
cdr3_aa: CASSIGLAGKSNNEQFF

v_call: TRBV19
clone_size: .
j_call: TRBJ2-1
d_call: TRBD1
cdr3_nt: TGTGCCAGTAGTCAACCGGGACAGGGCCTGAATGAGCAGTTCTTC
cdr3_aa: CASSQPGQGLNEQFF

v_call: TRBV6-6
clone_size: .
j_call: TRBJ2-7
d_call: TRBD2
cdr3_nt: TGTGCCAGCAGTCACATAGCGGGGACCTCCTACGAGCAGTACTTC
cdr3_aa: CASSHIAGTSYEQYF

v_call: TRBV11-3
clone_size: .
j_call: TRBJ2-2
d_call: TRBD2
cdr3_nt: TGTGCCAGCAGCTTAGTGCTAGCGGGAGTGCAAACCGGGGAGCTGTTTTTT
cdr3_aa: CASSLVLAGVQTGELFF

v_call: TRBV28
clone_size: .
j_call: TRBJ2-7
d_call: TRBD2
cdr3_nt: TGTGCCAGCAGTTTCTCCGGGACTAGTCGCTACGAGCAGTACTTC
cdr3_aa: CASSFSGTSRYEQYF

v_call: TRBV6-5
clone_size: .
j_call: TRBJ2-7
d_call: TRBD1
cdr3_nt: TGTGCCAGCAGTCGAAGGACAGGGATTTACGAGCAGTACTTC
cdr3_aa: CASSRRTGIYEQYF

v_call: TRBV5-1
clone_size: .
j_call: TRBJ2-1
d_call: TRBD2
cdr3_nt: TGCGCCAGCAGCTTAAACCGACTAGCGGGACCGTACAATGAGCAGTTCTTC
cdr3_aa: CASSLNRLAGPYNEQFF

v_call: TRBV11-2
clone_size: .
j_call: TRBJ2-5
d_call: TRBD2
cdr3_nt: TGTGCCAGCACCCGACTAGCGGGAGCGGAGACCCAGTACTTC
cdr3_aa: CASTRLAGAETQYF

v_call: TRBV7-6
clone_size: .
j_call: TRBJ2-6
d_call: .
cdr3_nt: TGTGCCAGCAGCTTAATATTTTCTGGGGCCAACGTCCTGACTTTC
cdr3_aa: CASSLIFSGANVLTF

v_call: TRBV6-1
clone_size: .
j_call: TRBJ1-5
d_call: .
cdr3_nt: TGTGCCACCCTAGGAGGGTATAATCAGCCCCAGCATTTT
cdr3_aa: CATLGGYNQPQHF

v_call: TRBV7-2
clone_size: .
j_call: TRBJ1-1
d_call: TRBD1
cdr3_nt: TGTGCCAGCAGCGGACAGGGGGACACTGAAGCTTTCTTT
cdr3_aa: CASSGQGDTEAFF

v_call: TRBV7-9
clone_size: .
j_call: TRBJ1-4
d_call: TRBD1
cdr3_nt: TGTGCCAGCAGCTTAGCAGGGGGCGCGGATGAAAAACTGTTTTTT
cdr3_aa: CASSLAGGADEKLFF

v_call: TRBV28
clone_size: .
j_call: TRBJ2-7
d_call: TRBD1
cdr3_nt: TGTGCCAGCAGGCAGGGGGAGAATTACGAGCAGTACTTC
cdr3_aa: CASRQGENYEQYF

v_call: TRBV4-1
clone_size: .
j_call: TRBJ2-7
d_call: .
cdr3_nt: TGCGCCAGCAGCCAAGAATCCAGGTCCTACGAGCAGTACTTC
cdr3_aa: CASSQESRSYEQYF

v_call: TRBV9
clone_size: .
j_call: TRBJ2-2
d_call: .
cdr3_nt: TGTGCCAGCAGCGTAGATAGGGGTGCCGGGGAGCTGTTTTTT
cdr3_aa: CASSVDRGAGELFF

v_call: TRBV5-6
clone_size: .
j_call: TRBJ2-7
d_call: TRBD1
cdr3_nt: TGTGCCAGCAGCCGGACAGGCTACGAGCAGTACTTC
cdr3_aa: CASSRTGYEQYF

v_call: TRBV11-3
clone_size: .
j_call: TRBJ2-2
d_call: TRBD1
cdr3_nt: TGTGCCAGCAGCTTTAGGGGGACAGGGGCCGACACCGGGGAGCTGTTTTTT
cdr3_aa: CASSFRGTGADTGELFF

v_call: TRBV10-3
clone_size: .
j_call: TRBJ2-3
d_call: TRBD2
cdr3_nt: TGTGCCATCAGTGAGTCACCGGGACTAGGAGTCCGCACAGATACGCAGTATTTT
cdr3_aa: CAISESPGLGVRTDTQYF

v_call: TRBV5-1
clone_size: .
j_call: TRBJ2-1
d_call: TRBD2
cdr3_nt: TGCGCCAGCAGCTTAAATCCGGGAGGGCCAATGGTTGAGCAGTTCTTC
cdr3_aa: CASSLNPGGPMVEQFF

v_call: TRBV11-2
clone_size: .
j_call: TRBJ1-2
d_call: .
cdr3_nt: TGTGCCAGCAGCACCGACAGGATCCATGGCTACACCTTC
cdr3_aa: CASSTDRIHGYTF

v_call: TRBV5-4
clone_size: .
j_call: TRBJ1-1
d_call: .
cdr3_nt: TGTGCCAGCAGCTTGGCGGTGACACCGAACACTGAAGCTTTCTTT
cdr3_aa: CASSLAVTPNTEAFF

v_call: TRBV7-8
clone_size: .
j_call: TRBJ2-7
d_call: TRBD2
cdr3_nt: TGTGCCAGCAGCCCCCGGAGGGAGGGACCCTACGAGCAGTACTTC
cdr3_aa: CASSPRREGPYEQYF

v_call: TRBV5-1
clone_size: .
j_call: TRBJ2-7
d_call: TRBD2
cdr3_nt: TGCGCCAGCAGCTTGGTCCGGGGACTAGCTAACGAGCAGTACTTC
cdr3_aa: CASSLVRGLANEQYF

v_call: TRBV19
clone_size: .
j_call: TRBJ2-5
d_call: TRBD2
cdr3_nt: TGTGCCAGTAGTTTAACTAGCGGGAGGGCCGTGACCCAGTACTTC
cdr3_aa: CASSLTSGRAVTQYF